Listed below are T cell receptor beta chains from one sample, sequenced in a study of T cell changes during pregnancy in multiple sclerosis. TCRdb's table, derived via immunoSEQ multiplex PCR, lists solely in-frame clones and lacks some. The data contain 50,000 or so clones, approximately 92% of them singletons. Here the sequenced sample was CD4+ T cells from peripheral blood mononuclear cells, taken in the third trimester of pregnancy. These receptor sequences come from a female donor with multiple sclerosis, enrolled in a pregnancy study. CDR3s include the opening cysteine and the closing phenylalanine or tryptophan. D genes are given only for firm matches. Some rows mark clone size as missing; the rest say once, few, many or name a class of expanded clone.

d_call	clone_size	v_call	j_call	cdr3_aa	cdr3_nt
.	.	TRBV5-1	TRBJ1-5	CASSPAPGDQPQHF	TGCGCCAGCAGCCCGGCCCCAGGGGATCAGCCCCAGCATTTT
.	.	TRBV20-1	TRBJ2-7	CSASTGYEQYF	TGCAGTGCCTCGACGGGCTACGAGCAGTACTTC
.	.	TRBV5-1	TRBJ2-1	CASSLGLGLANEQFF	TGCGCCAGCAGCTTGGGACTTGGCCTAGCGAATGAGCAGTTCTTC
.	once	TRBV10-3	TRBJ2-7	CATHHPGSLSYEQYF	TGTGCCACCCATCATCCGGGGTCCCTTTCCTACGAGCAGTACTTC
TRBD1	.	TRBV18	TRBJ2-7	CASSLRTGEESEQYF	TGTGCCAGCTCACTACGGACAGGAGAGGAGTCCGAGCAGTACTTC
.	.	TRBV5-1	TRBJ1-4	CASSLGGLTNEKLFF	TGCGCCAGCAGCTTGGGTGGGCTAACTAATGAAAAACTGTTTTTT
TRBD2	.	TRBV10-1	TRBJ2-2	CASPTRGGGKGTGELFF	TGCGCCAGCCCTACAAGGGGCGGGGGGAAGGGGACCGGGGAGCTGTTTTTT
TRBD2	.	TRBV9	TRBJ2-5	CASSARLAGGVTQETQYF	TGTGCCAGCAGCGCTAGACTAGCGGGGGGGGTTACGCAAGAGACCCAGTACTTC
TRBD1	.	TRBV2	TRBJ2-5	CASSEVGQWRETQYF	TGTGCCAGCAGTGAAGTGGGACAGTGGCGGGAGACCCAGTACTTC
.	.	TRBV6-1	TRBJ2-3	CATLPRSTDTQYF	TGTGCCACCCTCCCCCGGAGCACAGATACGCAGTATTTT
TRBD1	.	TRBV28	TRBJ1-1	CASSNRGRRAFF	TGTGCCAGCAGCAACAGGGGGCGCCGAGCTTTCTTT
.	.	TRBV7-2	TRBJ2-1	CASSLSGTVMFF	TGTGCCAGCAGCTTAAGTGGGACTGTCATGTTCTTC
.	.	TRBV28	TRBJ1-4	CASSRYEVAGNEKLFF	TGTGCCAGCAGTCGCTACGAGGTAGCGGGAAATGAAAAACTGTTTTTT
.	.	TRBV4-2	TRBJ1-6	CASSPGAAPLHF	TGTGCCAGCAGCCCAGGGGCCGCACCCCTCCACTTT
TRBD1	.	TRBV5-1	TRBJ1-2	CASSAGQGDGYTF	TGCGCCAGCAGCGCGGGACAGGGCGATGGCTACACCTTC
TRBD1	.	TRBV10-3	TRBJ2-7	CATTGQDSYEQYF	TGTGCCACCACCGGACAGGACTCCTACGAGCAGTACTTC
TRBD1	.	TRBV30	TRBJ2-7	CAWREPGQGYEQYF	TGTGCCTGGAGGGAGCCGGGACAGGGCTACGAGCAGTACTTC
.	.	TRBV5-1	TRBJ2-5	CASSVGSTETQYF	TGCGCCAGCAGCGTGGGGAGCACCGAGACCCAGTACTTC
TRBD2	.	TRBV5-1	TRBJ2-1	CASSFMGLAGAYNEQFF	TGCGCCAGCAGCTTTATGGGACTAGCGGGGGCCTACAATGAGCAGTTCTTC
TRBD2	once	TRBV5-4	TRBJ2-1	CASSLATSGTYNEQFF	TGTGCCAGCAGCTTGGCGACTAGCGGGACCTACAATGAGCAGTTCTTC
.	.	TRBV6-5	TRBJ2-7	CASSPGWEQYF	TGTGCCAGCAGCCCCGGGTGGGAGCAGTACTTC
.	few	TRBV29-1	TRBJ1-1	CSVGRNTEAFF	TGCAGCGTTGGTAGGAACACTGAAGCTTTCTTT
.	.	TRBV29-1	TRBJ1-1	CSVLNTEAFF	TGCAGCGTTTTAAACACTGAAGCTTTCTTT
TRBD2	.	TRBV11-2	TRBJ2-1	CASSSGLLLYNEQFF	TGTGCCAGCAGCTCGGGACTACTTCTTTACAATGAGCAGTTCTTC
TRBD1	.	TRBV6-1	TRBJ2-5	CASRMQGAWGETQYF	TGTGCCAGCAGGATGCAGGGGGCTTGGGGAGAGACCCAGTACTTC
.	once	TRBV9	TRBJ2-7	CASSVSTASYEQYF	TGTGCCAGCAGCGTAAGCACCGCCTCCTACGAGCAGTACTTC
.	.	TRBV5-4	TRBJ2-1	CASSSEISYNEQFF	TGTGCCAGCAGCTCGGAGATCTCCTACAATGAGCAGTTCTTC
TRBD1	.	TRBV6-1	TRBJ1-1	CASSEAQGVTEAFF	TGTGCCAGCAGTGAAGCGCAGGGGGTGACTGAAGCTTTCTTT
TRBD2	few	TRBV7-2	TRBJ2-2	CASSLPGLAGGSTGELFF	TGTGCCAGCAGCTTACCAGGACTAGCGGGGGGAAGCACCGGGGAGCTGTTTTTT
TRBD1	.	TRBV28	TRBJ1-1	CASRPTGGTEAFF	TGTGCCAGCAGGCCTACAGGGGGCACTGAAGCTTTCTTT
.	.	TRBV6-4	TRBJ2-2	CASSRSGDTGELFF	TGTGCCAGCAGTCGGTCAGGGGACACCGGGGAGCTGTTTTTT
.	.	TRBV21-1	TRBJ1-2	CASKPIGTPNYGYTF	TGTGCCAGCAAACCAATAGGGACACCTAACTATGGCTACACCTTC
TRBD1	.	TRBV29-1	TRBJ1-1	CSVRDRDSDEAFF	TGCAGCGTCCGTGACCGGGACAGCGATGAAGCTTTCTTT
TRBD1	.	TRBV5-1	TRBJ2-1	CASSPGTGSHEQFF	TGCGCCAGCAGCCCAGGGACAGGGAGCCATGAGCAGTTCTTC
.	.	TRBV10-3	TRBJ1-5	CAIRPGDNQPQHF	TGTGCCATCAGGCCAGGGGATAATCAGCCCCAGCATTTT
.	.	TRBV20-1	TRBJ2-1	CSAVRNEQFF	TGCAGTGCCGTGAGAAATGAGCAGTTCTTC
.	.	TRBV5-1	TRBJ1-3	CASSLEPYSGNTIYF	TGCGCCAGCAGCTTGGAGCCCTACTCTGGAAACACCATATATTTT
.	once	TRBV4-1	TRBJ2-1	CASSPPLSFNEQFF	TGCGCCAGCAGCCCCCCCTTGAGTTTCAATGAGCAGTTCTTC
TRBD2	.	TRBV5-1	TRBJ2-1	CASSFGTTLYNEQFF	TGCGCCAGCAGCTTTGGGACTACTCTCTACAATGAGCAGTTCTTC
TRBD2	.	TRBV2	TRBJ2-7	CASSRLAGPYEQYF	TGTGCCAGCAGTCGACTAGCGGGCCCCTACGAGCAGTACTTC
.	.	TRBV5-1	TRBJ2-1	CASSPTRTRTAYNEQFF	TGCGCCAGCAGCCCCACTCGGACGAGGACAGCCTACAATGAGCAGTTCTTC
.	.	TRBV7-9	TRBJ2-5	CASSRAAYQETQYF	TGTGCCAGCAGCCGAGCAGCGTACCAAGAGACCCAGTACTTC
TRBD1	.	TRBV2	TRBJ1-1	CASSVGTALTEAFF	TGTGCCAGCAGTGTTGGGACAGCTCTAACTGAAGCTTTCTTT